This passage covers 7 T cell receptor beta chains from one sample sequenced in a study of blood T cell repertoires in COVID-19. Measured with immunoSEQ multiplex PCR; TCRdb has only the in-frame clones, and not every one. The table lists roughly 30,000 clones, roughly 90% of them singletons, with roughly 3.2% in the top ten. Sequenced material: peripheral blood. The receptors derive from a human donor in a cohort sampled during active COVID-19.

The V gene is TRBV11-1, the J gene TRBJ2-7; a possible D gene is TRBD1 (6 bases). CDR1 is SGHAT, CDR2 FQDESV, per germline (reference sequence). There are 15 residues in the CDR3. V was cut by 5 bases and J by 2 bases, with 16 bases left in between. CDR3 bases: TGTGCCAGCAGCGGGCAGACAGGTTGGGCCTACGAGCAGTACTTC. Residues: CASSGQTGWAYEQYF.

The rearrangement joins TRBV7-9 to TRBJ1-5, with D hard to call. Germline CDR1 is SEHNR and CDR2 is FQNEAQ (reference sequence). The ends were cut back, 1 base at V and 6 bases at J, with 7 bases in the middle. This CDR3 has 13 amino acids. The chain's CDR3 is CASSLEEGQPQHF. The CDR3, as DNA: TGTGCCAGCAGCTTAGAGGAGGGTCAGCCCCAGCATTTT.

Only a few counts were recorded for this clone. One end of the junction varies from germline; a read error may be responsible. This chain connects TRBV10-3 to TRBJ1-6; D call uncertain. The germline gives CDR1 ENHRY, CDR2 SYGVKD. The CDR3 has 15 residues. The CDR3 protein is CAIRAEGPYNSPLHF. CDR3 bases: TGTGCCATCAGAGCTGAGGGTCCCTACAATTCACCCCTCCACTTT.

The J gene is TRBJ2-3, the V gene TRBV5-6; 11 bases match TRBD1. Losses at the gene ends were 0 bases for V and 6 bases for J; bases not matched to a gene: 6. Germline assignment: CDR1 SGHDT and CDR2 YYEEEE. The CDR3 runs 16 residues. CDR3: CASSLVGQGAGDTQYF. The CDR3, as DNA: TGTGCCAGCAGCTTGGTTGGACAGGGGGCCGGGGATACGCAGTATTTT.

This clone showed up just a few times. The V call is TRBV4-3, the J call TRBJ1-2; no reliable D call. Trimming stripped 0 bases from V and 4 bases from J, with 15 bases between. CDR1 is LGHNA, CDR2 YSLEER, per germline. The CDR3 runs 16 residues. CDR3 nucleotide sequence: TGCGCCAGCAGCCAAGATCGCGGAGGGATGTTCTATGGCTACACCTTC. Protein: CASSQDRGGMFYGYTF.

The chain joins TRBV27 to TRBJ2-7, with 11 bases aligning to TRBD2. Germline CDR1 reads MNHEY; CDR2 reads SMNVEV (reference sequence). The CDR3 has 15 residues. V shed 6 bases and J 1 base; nucleotides not matched to a gene: 5. CDR3 sequence: CASRVLAGGSYEQYF. In DNA form, the CDR3 reads TGTGCCAGCAGAGTGCTAGCGGGGGGTTCCTACGAGCAGTACTTC.

The chain recombines TRBV4-1 with TRBJ2-7; D is perhaps TRBD2 (7 bases). Germline V gene lookup returns CDR1 MGHRA and CDR2 YSYEKL. Trimming left V 4 bases short and J 4 bases short, with 20 bases between. The CDR3 is 16 residues long. CDR3 region: CASSRGPNREGYEQYF. In nucleotides, the CDR3 is TGCGCCAGCAGCCGCGGCCCAAACAGGGAGGGGTACGAGCAGTACTTC.